This is a list of T cell receptor beta chains from one sample in a study of CD8+CD57+ T cells in acquired aplastic anemia. One entry per CDR3 protein results from TCRdb running MiXCR on the reads. The sample consists of under 350,000 distinct CDR3 sequences, approximately 58% of them appearing once. The sequenced material came from sorted CD4+, CD8+, or CD8+CD57+ T cells (not recorded which) from PBMCs. The receptors derive from a human donor with aplastic anemia. Both conserved end residues are part of each CDR3. The D gene is left open where the match is weak. Rows give clone size only sometimes, using once, few, many, or a class for an expanded clone.

D	size	V	J	DNA	CDR3
TRBD2	-	TRBV20-1	TRBJ2-3	TGCAGTGCTAGTGTAACTAGCGGGGGAACAGATACGCAGTATTTT	CSASVTSGGTDTQYF
-	-	TRBV12-3/TRBV12-4	TRBJ1-4	TGTGCCAGCAGTTTTTCAGGCGCTGGAAAACTGTTTTTT	CASSFSGAGKLFF
TRBD2	-	TRBV20-1	TRBJ2-3	TGCAGTGCTAGAGCGGGAGGGCCAGCAGATACGCAGTATTTT	CSARAGGPADTQYF
TRBD1	-	TRBV10-3	TRBJ1-1	TGTGCCATCAGCGGGACAGGGGATACGACTGAAGCTATCTTT	CAISGTGDTTEAIF
TRBD1	-	TRBV20-1	TRBJ2-7	TGCAGTGCTGCCCAGGGGGACGAGCAGTACTTC	CSAAQGDEQYF
TRBD1	-	TRBV9	TRBJ2-7	TGTGCCAGCAGCGTAGATCGGGACAGGGGTAAGCAGTACTTC	CASSVDRDRGKQYF
-	once	TRBV5-1	TRBJ2-3	TGCGCCAGCAGCTGGACAGACCGCACAGATACGCAGTATTTT	CASSWTDRTDTQYF
-	few	TRBV20-1	TRBJ2-7	TGCAGTCGCAGGGTGAAGGGGGAGCGATCCTACGAGCAGTACTTC	CSRRVKGERSYEQYF
-	-	TRBV19	TRBJ2-1	TGTGCCAGTAGTATAGGCCCATCCTACAATGAGCAGTTCTTC	CASSIGPSYNEQFF
-	-	TRBV19	TRBJ1-1	TGTGCCAGTAGTATAGCGCGACTGAACACTGAAGCTTTCTTT	CASSIARLNTEAFF
TRBD1	-	TRBV2	TRBJ1-5	TGTGCCAACAGTGAGGCGCAGGGGGCTCAGCCCCAGCATTTT	CANSEAQGAQPQHF
-	-	TRBV29-1	TRBJ1-1	TGCAGCGTTGGACAGGCGGGCACTGAAGCTTTCTTT	CSVGQAGTEAFF
TRBD1	many	TRBV20-1	TRBJ1-2	TGCAGTGCAGGGGGCAGGGGGAACTATGGCTACACCTTC	CSAGGRGNYGYTF
TRBD2	few	TRBV10-3	TRBJ2-5	TGTGCCATCAGCCGCGGGGGGGCGGTCGAGACCCAGTACTTC	CAISRGGAVETQYF
-	-	TRBV10-3	TRBJ2-2	TGTGCCAGCAGTGACTCGATGGGGTCCGGGGAGCTGTTTTTT	CASSDSMGSGELFF
TRBD2	few	TRBV7-6	TRBJ2-7	TGTGCCAGCAGCTTAGGGGGGGCGGGAGGCGGTGAGCAGTACTTC	CASSLGGAGGGEQYF
-	-	TRBV10-3	TRBJ1-5	TGTGCCATCAGTGCGGTGGGACCCAATCAGCCCCAGCATTTT	CAISAVGPNQPQHF
TRBD1	many	TRBV19	TRBJ1-1	TGTGCCAGTAGTGACAGGGTTTGGGAAAACACTGAAGCTTTCTTT	CASSDRVWENTEAFF
TRBD2	-	TRBV7-9	TRBJ2-2	TGTGCCAGCAGCCCGCTAGCGGGGGGGCGCGAGCTGTTTTTT	CASSPLAGGRELFF
-	-	TRBV15	TRBJ2-5	TGTGGCACCAGCAGAGGGGGGAGCGGTCAAGAGACCCAGTACTTC	CGTSRGGSGQETQYF
TRBD2	many	TRBV6-2/TRBV6-3	TRBJ2-5	TGTGCCAGCAGGACGGGGACTAGCGGGAGGCAAGAGACCCAGTACTTC	CASRTGTSGRQETQYF
-	many	TRBV5-1	TRBJ2-1	TGCGCCAGCAGGGGGGGGAAACGGGACAGTTTTCTCACGGGCTGGAATGAGCAGTTCTTC	CASRGGKRDSFLTGWNEQFF
-	many	TRBV6-4	TRBJ2-4	TGTGCCAGCAGTCCGAGTGAGTACTTC	CASSPSEYF
-	-	TRBV7-2	TRBJ1-6	TGTGCCTGGATGCGGGGGCAGGATTCACCCCTCCACTTT	CAWMRGQDSPLHF
TRBD1	-	TRBV2	TRBJ1-2	TGTGCCAGCTTACTTGAAGGACAGGGCTATGGCTACACCTTC	CASLLEGQGYGYTF
-	few	TRBV3-1	TRBJ1-3	TGTGCCAGCAGCCAAGCAAGCCGGGGCTCTGGAAACACCATATATTTT	CASSQASRGSGNTIYF
-	-	TRBV6-1	TRBJ2-5	TGTGCCAGCAGGGCGCAGGGATGGGAAGAGACCCAGTACTTC	CASRAQGWEETQYF
TRBD2	many	TRBV3-1	TRBJ2-3	TGTGCCAGCAACGTCAGAGGGCGGGAGAGAGATACGCAGTATTTT	CASNVRGRERDTQYF
TRBD2	-	TRBV9	TRBJ2-5	TGTGCCAGCAGCGTAGGCACAACCACTAGCGGGAAAGAGACCCAGTACTTC	CASSVGTTTSGKETQYF
TRBD2	few	TRBV10-3	TRBJ2-5	TGTGCCATCACCTCAAGCGGGGGGGCCGGGGAGACCCAGTACTTC	CAITSSGGAGETQYF
TRBD1	-	TRBV20-1	TRBJ2-1	TGCAGTGCTAGAGATCGAAGGACAGGGGTTTTCAATGAGCAGTTCTTC	CSARDRRTGVFNEQFF
TRBD1	few	TRBV7-6	TRBJ2-3	TGTGCCAGCAGCTTGGCCCAGGGGGCGCTAGGTCGCACGCAGTATTTT	CASSLAQGALGRTQYF
-	once	TRBV20-1	TRBJ2-1	TGCAGTGCTAGGTCCGAAAATGAGCAGTTCTTC	CSARSENEQFF
TRBD1	-	TRBV20-1	TRBJ1-5	TGCAGTGCTAGGACAGGGAGGGTCGGCGATCAGCCCCAGCATTTT	CSARTGRVGDQPQHF
-	-	TRBV19	TRBJ2-5	TGTGCCAGTAGTATAGTTGGAGTCCAAGAGACCCAGTACTTC	CASSIVGVQETQYF
TRBD2	-	TRBV19	TRBJ2-2	TGTGCCATAAGGGAGCGGGGGAACACCGGGGAGCTGTTTTTT	CAIRERGNTGELFF
TRBD2	-	TRBV7-2	TRBJ2-7	TGTGCCAGCAGCTCCAGCGGGGGCCCCTACGAGCAGTACTTC	CASSSSGGPYEQYF